The T cell receptor beta chain under discussion was sequenced for a study of blood T cell repertoires in COVID-19. Across the study: Sample material is recorded as cDNA or gDNA derived from T cells, B-cell-depleted T cells, or PBMCs.

Produced via immunoSEQ multiplex PCR; TCRdb's table is partial and in-frame only. Found here are about 200,000 clones, 75% to 85% of them singletons; the top ten hold 2% to 3%. The CDR3 loop spans 14 amino acids. Deletions cut 4 bases from V and 2 bases from J, with 10 bases between. Per germline, CDR1 SGHTA and CDR2 FQGNSA. The sequence came from an older woman with COVID-19, enrolled during active disease. Material: peripheral blood. The V gene is TRBV7-2, the J gene TRBJ2-3; perhaps TRBD2 as D (5 bases). The CDR3 region is CASSSGILTDTQYF. The CDR3 DNA reads as TGTGCCAGCAGCTCCGGGATCCTCACAGATACGCAGTATTTT.